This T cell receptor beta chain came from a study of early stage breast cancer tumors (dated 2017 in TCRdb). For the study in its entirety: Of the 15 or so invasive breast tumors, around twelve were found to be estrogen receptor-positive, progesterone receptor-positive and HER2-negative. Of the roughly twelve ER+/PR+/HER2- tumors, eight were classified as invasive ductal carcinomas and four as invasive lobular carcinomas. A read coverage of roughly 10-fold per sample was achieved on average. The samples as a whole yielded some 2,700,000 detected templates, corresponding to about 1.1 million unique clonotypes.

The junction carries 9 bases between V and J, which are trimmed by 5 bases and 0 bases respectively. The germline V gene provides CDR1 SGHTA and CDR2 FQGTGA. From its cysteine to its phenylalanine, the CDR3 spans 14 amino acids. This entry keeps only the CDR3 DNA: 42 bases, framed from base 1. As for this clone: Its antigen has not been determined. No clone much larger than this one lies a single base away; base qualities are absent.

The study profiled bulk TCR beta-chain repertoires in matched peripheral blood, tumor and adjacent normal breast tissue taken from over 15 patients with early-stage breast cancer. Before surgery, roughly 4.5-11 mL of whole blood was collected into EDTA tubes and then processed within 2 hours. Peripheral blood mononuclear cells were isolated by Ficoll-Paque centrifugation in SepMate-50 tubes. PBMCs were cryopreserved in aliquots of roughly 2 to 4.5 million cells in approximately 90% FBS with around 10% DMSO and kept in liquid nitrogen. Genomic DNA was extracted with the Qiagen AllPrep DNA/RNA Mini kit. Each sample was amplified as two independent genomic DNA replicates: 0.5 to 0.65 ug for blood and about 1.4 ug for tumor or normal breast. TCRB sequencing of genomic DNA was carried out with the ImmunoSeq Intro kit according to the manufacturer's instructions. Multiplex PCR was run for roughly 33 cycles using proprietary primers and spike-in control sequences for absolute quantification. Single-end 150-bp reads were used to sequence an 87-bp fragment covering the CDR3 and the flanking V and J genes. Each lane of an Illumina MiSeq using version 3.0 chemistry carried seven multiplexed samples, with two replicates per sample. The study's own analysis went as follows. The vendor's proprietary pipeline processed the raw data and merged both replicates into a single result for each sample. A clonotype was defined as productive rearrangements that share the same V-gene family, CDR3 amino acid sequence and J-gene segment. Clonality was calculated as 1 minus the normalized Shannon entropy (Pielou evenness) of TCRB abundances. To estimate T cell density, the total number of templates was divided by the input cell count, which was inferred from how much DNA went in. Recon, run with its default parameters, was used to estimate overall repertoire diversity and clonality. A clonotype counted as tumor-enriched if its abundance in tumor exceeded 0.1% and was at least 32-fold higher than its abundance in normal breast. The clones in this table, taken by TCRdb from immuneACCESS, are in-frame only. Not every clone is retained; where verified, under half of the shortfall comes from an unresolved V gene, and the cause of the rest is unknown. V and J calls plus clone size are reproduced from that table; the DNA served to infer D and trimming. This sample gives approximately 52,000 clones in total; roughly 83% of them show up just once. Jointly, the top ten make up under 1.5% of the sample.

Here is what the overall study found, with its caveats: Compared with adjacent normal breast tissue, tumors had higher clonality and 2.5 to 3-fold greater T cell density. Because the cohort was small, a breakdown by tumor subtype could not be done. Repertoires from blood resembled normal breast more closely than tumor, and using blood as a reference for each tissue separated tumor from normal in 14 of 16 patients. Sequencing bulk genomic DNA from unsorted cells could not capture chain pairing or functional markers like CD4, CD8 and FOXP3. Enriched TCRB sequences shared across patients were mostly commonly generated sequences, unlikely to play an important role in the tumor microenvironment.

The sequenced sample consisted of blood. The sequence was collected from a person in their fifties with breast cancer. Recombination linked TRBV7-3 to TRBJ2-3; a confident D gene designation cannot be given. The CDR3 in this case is CASSPNPSTDTQYF. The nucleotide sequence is TGTGCCAGCAGCCCGAACCCTAGCACAGATACGCAGTATTTT.